Listed here is a single T cell receptor beta chain. These data originate in a study of blood T cell repertoires in COVID-19. Germline-derived CDR1 and CDR2 are ENHRY and SYGVKD. V lost 0 bases, J lost 6 bases, and 22 bases lay in between. The CDR3 covers 18 residues. Repertoires were generated with immunoSEQ multiplex PCR, while TCRdb's copy carries only in-frame clones and drops some. The sample comprises under 150,000 clones, around 84% of which are singletons, and about 8.5% rests with the top ten. This clonotype originated in a woman aged 40-49 years with acute or convalescent COVID-19. The chain combines TRBV10-3 with TRBJ2-3; D perhaps matches TRBD1 (7 bases). Sequencing was done on a sample of peripheral blood. As DNA, the CDR3 is TGTGCCATCAGTGAGTCGGGCAATACAGGGGACTTACGGGATACGCAGTATTTT. It codes for CAISESGNTGDLRDTQYF.